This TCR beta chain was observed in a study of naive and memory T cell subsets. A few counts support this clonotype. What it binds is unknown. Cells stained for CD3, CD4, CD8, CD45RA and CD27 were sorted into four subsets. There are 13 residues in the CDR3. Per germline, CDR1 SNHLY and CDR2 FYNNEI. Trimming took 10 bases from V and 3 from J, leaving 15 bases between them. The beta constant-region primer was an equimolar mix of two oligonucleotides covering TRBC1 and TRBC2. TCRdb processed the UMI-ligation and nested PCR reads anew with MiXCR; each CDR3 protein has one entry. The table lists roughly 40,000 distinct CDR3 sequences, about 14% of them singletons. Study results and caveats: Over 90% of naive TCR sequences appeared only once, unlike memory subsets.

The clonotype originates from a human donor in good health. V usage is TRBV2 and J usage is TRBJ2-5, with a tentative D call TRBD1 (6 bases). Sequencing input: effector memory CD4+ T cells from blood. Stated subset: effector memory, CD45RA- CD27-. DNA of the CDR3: TGTGCCAACCACCGGGACACCAAAGAGACCCAGTACTTC. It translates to CANHRDTKETQYF. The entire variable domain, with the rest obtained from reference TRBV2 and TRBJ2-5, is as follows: EPEVTQTPSHQVTQMGQEVILRCVPISNHLYFYWYRQILGQKVEFLVSFYNNEISEKSEIFDDQFSVERPDGSNFTLKIRSTKLEDSAMYFCANHRDTKETQYFGPGTRLLVL.